This T cell receptor beta chain was recovered during a study of cytomegalovirus exposure and HLA in healthy donors listed by TCRdb under 2017. Broadly, across the study: An earlier analysis of more than 550 of the donors reported under 300 Gb of sequence data and around 120 million unique TCR beta sequences obtained from approximately 180 million T cells. An early release covering roughly 600 HLA-typed donors comprised 250 to 350 gigabases of sequencing data and tens of millions of unique TCR sequences. Of the roughly 400 genotyped donors, 70% to 90% were placed in the genetic ancestry cluster associated with self-reported Caucasian donors. The study aimed to test whether signatures of past pathogen exposure could be identified by cataloging public T cell receptors. Using immunosequencing, the study profiled T cell repertoires from around 670 subjects and related those repertoires to cytomegalovirus serostatus. Besides the first cohort of under 700 subjects, a separate validation cohort made up of 120 different subjects was used. The study combined high-throughput TCR immunosequencing, statistical association of individual TCRs with disease status, and machine learning to predict cytomegalovirus infection status. In a later analysis, previously published TCR beta repertoires from about 640 donors were re-analyzed and high-resolution HLA genotyping was added so that TCR occurrence patterns could be studied. Rather than using new phenotypic data, the later analysis identified candidate immune exposures from TCR beta sequences and from how often those sequences occurred across donors. To decide whether each TCR beta V gene segment behaved as functional or pseudogenic, an earlier analysis of approximately 600 of the donors relied on high-throughput TCR beta sequencing. Donor age, sex, ethnicity and CMV serostatus were collected together with the repertoire data. A later genetic analysis used genome-wide SNP genotypes for about 60% of the roughly 700 donors, treating that subset as a discovery cohort. Every repertoire in the discovery cohort had been generated on one and the same sequencing platform. HLA typing covered class I and class II loci at four-digit resolution. Typing coverage varied by locus: roughly 629-640 donors for A, B, C, DRB1 and DQB1; about 520 for DQA1; approximately 570 for DPA1; fewer than 480 for DPB1. Four to six DR-DQ haplotypes were handled as single units for association and clustering, since linkage in the cohort was strong. Among some 410 genotyped donors of the cohort, an average of approximately 230,000 unique TCR beta nucleotide sequences were sequenced per donor, roughly 18% of them non-productive. Results and caveats for the whole study, not just this receptor: In both the original and validation cohorts, the classifier was reported to diagnose cytomegalovirus status with high specificity and sensitivity. A further reported finding was that TCR beta sequences accurately predicted the HLA-A and HLA-B alleles for most subjects in the first cohort. In an earlier analysis of 587 of the donors, most TCR beta V segments appeared in productive rearrangements about 87% or about 30% of the time, broadly matching IMGT annotations. The study listed 150 to 200 TCR beta chains as associated with cytomegalovirus. A later analysis found that HLA-associated TCR beta chains were more clonally expanded and had lower generation probabilities than equally common non-associated chains. A group of highly shared sequence variants was considered likely to be a technical artifact of the sequencing pipeline. According to a later genetic analysis, donors in an Asian-associated ancestry cluster had fewer N-insertions in productive TCRs than the roughly 700-donor mean. The only immune exposure information available for the cohort was CMV serostatus. According to a later analysis, most CMV-associated TCR beta chains appeared to be HLA-restricted, and the HLA associations seemed to be driven largely by CMV exposure. In a later genetic analysis, a missense DCLRE1C variant was associated with V-gene and J-gene trimming of TCR beta chains, and the association was replicated in an independent cohort. According to the authors, the approach could potentially be generalized to other disease states and immunological phenotypes. In vitro tests confirmed that a few of the cytomegalovirus-associated TCR beta chains recognize cytomegalovirus antigens. Because counts were too low, 15 to 20 rarely observed V segments, including chromosome 9 orphons, were left out of the earlier analysis of about 620 of the donors. Because some donors lacked HLA typing at each locus, the association tests relied only on the typed subset. Several of the top co-occurrence clusters appeared to be linked to parvovirus B19, influenza, CMV and Epstein-Barr virus, according to a later analysis. The presence/absence analyses assumed that sequencing depth was roughly uniform across donors, and that assumption may not be true. In this cohort, only TCR beta chains were sequenced, and detectable features were limited by the absence of alpha or paired-chain data. In a later analysis, 16,951 TCR beta sequences were associated with specific HLA alleles at a false discovery rate of 0.05. Across donors, most TCR sequences were observed very rarely, whereas some public TCRs were present in many individuals. Assigning TCR associations to individual alleles was difficult when HLA alleles, especially DR and DQ, strongly co-occurred. In a later analysis, the rate of TCR association differed among HLA loci, with DRB1 alleles having the most associated TCRs and HLA-C alleles having the fewest. Linkage disequilibrium might explain the correlated functional status among segregating V segments, but an unknown experimental factor could not be ruled out.

Receptor amplification or capture employed the immunoSEQ multiplex PCR assay. For the multiplex PCR, a mixture combining 60 forward primers for TCR Vbeta segments and 13 reverse primers for TCR Jbeta segments was used. A multiplex PCR assay on genomic DNA amplified the CDR3 region of rearranged TCR beta genes. On the Illumina HiSeq System, the amplified TCR beta libraries were sequenced as 87-base-pair reads. Processing in the source paper ran as follows. Across the 670 or so repertoires, a later analysis counted roughly 77 million unique TCR beta chains, 9 million to 14 million of which were shared by at least two donors. Raw reads were error-corrected and collapsed into unique sequences with a nearest-neighbor algorithm that merged closely related sequences to remove PCR and sequencing errors. V, D and J gene segments were assigned by aligning CDR3 sequences to IMGT reference sequences. For a sequence to be retained, a match of at least six nucleotides was required to both a V gene segment and a J gene segment. Rearrangements were classified as productive when the CDR3 lacked stop codons and remained in frame with V and J, and all other rearrangements were classified as non-productive. CDR3 was defined according to IMGT convention as the region running from the second conserved V-encoded cysteine to the conserved J-encoded phenylalanine. In an earlier analysis of some 550 of the donors, sequences lacking an unambiguous match to a single V gene segment were excluded. An earlier analysis of just under 600 of the donors called V segments functional above 56.7% productive rearrangements and segregating when the between-donor standard deviation exceeded 5%. A statistical classification framework was developed to diagnose cytomegalovirus status using the catalog of TCR beta chain sequences. V and J gene assignment, in a later analysis, came from comparing TCR nucleotide sequences with IMGT/GENE-DB human TR gene sequences. In a later analysis, CDR3 sequences and most-parsimonious VDJ recombination scenarios were assigned using the TCRdist pipeline. In a later analysis, every TCR beta chain was defined by the combination of its CDR3 amino acid sequence and its V-gene family, and reads without a unique V-gene family were dropped. A later analysis removed 550 to 650 highly shared, low-generation-probability nucleotide sequences to deal with suspected cross-contamination and a sequencing artifact. In a later analysis, a clonal expansion index was calculated for each public chain from normalized within-repertoire ranks of inferred template counts. Generation probabilities in a later analysis came from a VDJ recombination model fitted to out-of-frame rearrangements, and those results were checked against IGoR. In a later analysis, TCR-TCR, TCR-HLA and TCR-CMV co-occurrence was scored with hypergeometric tests, and a repertoire-size bias correction was applied to TCR pairs. In a later analysis, false discovery rates were estimated by permuting HLA or CMV assignments 20 times. In a later analysis, co-occurring TCRs were grouped using DBSCAN, with TCRdist sequence similarity added in when clustering inside HLA-allele-positive subsets. Repertoires with fewer than 30,000 or more than 120,000 public chains were left out of co-occurrence clustering, as were five repertoires with anomalous nucleotide sharing. Entries here come from immuneACCESS through TCRdb and include only in-frame sequences with V and J called. Some clones fail to appear in such tables; in the studies checked, an unresolved V gene covers under half of the shortfall, and the cause of the remainder is unknown. Clone size and the V and J calls come from that table; the DNA yielded D and trimming. Recorded for this sample are 310,000 or so clones; approximately 90% of them occurred a single time. More than 2% of the sample is taken by the ten largest.

Worth noting for this clone: Its recognized antigen is unknown. No qualities accompany the bases; no much larger clone lies one base away.

The cohort was made up of several hundred healthy bone marrow donors. At the time of sampling, every cohort member was nominally healthy, though immune exposures that went unrecorded were likely present. The donor was CMV seronegative and was included in the group of around 320 seronegative cohort members. Every donor gave a peripheral blood sample, and the peripheral blood mononuclear cells from that sample were used for TCR beta sequencing. Genomic DNA extraction from the blood cell samples was performed with the Qiagen DNeasy Blood Extraction Kit. Sequencing was carried out using PBMCs. The receptor was isolated from a woman between 18 and 29 years old in good health and CMV-seronegative.

The nucleotide sequence reads as follows: TGTGCCAGCATCGAAGCGACAGGGTTTTTTCGGGAGCAGTACTTC. This sequence encodes CASIEATGFFREQYF. In this chain, TRBV5-6 is recombined with TRBJ2-7, and 7 bases in between align with TRBD1. From V the trimming removes 6 bases and from J it removes 7 bases, while the gene matches leave 16 bases of the junction unaccounted for. From its cysteine to its phenylalanine, the CDR3 spans 15 amino acids. Just CDR3 DNA is preserved here, 45 bases in frame from base 1. Taken from the germline V gene, the CDR1 and CDR2 loops are SGHDT and YYEEEE. With all but the CDR3 taken from the reference TRBV5-6 and TRBJ2-7 genes, the full variable domain is: DAGVTQSPTHLIKTRGQQVTLRCSPKSGHDTVSWYQQALGQGPQFIFQYYEEEERQRGNFPDRFSGHQFPNYSSELNVNALLLGDSALYLCASIEATGFFREQYFGPGTRLTVT.